The present T cell receptor beta chain was sequenced within a study of cytomegalovirus exposure and HLA in healthy donors. PCR primers comprised 60 Vbeta and 13 Jbeta primers. Some clones are missing from TCRdb's copy, which holds only in-frame ones; the method was immunoSEQ multiplex PCR. The repertoire holds some 150,000 clones, with around 81% as singletons. With 4 bases removed from V and 7 bases from J, the gap between germline ends came to 10 bases. The CDR3 is 12 residues long. Germline CDR1 MNHNY, CDR2 SVGAGI (reference sequence). The receptor was derived from a woman in her twenties or thirties in good health and CMV-seropositive. What was sequenced was PBMCs. This chain joins TRBV6-6 and TRBJ1-1; no reliable D call. The CDR3 here is CASSWGGREAFF. CDR3 bases: TGTGCCAGCAGTTGGGGAGGTCGTGAAGCTTTCTTT.